This T cell receptor beta chain was identified during a study of T-cell reconstitution after alpha-beta-depleted transplantation in children. This clonotype showed up just a few times. The TCRbeta library incorporated unique molecular identifiers. Using its own MiXCR run on the PCR reads, TCRdb lists one record per CDR3 protein. The sample carries about 980,000 distinct CDR3 sequences, roughly 29% recorded once. The CDR3 is 16 residues long. Germline V gene data show CDR1 as LGHDT and CDR2 as YNNKEL (reference sequence). With 4 bases clipped from V and 2 bases from J, the junction kept 8 bases outside the gene matches.

The clonotype comes from a boy under three years old who had a stem cell transplant for SCID, so the T cells may come from the graft donor. The chain employs TRBV3-1 and TRBJ2-3; 8 nucleotides line up with TRBD1. This sample comprised PBMCs, mostly from graft donor cells, obtained 360 days after TCRalphabeta/CD19-depleted stem cell transplant. The DNA for the CDR3 is TGTGCCAGCAGCCCCGGACAGGGATCGGTCACAGATACGCAGTATTTT. Protein: CASSPGQGSVTDTQYF.